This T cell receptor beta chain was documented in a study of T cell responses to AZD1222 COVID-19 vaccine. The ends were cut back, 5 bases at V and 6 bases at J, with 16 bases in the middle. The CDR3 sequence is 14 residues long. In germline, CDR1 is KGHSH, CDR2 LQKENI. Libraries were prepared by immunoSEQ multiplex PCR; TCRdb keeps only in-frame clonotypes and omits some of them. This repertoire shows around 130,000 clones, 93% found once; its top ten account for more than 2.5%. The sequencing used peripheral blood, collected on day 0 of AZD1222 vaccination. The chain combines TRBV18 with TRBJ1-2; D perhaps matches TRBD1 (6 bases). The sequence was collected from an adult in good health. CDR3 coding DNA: TGTGCCAGCTCAGTACAGGGTCGGGTGGATGGCTACACCTTC. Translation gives CASSVQGRVDGYTF.